The clone carrying this TCR beta chain was picked up a small number of times. Germline and junction disagree at one end, which may indicate a read error. TCRdb passed the reads through MiXCR, listing each CDR3 protein once. The table has under 150,000 distinct CDR3 sequences, almost 9% seen once; the top ten hold around a tenth. The data stem from a study of T cell repertoires in cytomegalovirus infection. Looking at the study overall: Through public TCR beta signatures, both CMV infection and matching HLA type were indicated.

Germline-derived CDR1 and CDR2 are SGHNT and YYREEE (reference sequence). This CDR3 is built from 13 residues. Input material: PBMCs. The rearrangement links TRBV5-4 to TRBJ2-7; D is tentatively TRBD1 or TRBD2 (5 bases each). This TCR came from a human donor in good health (CMV status not recorded). Some clones in this sample may be carry-over from other donors' samples. Here the CDR3 DNA reads TGTGCCAGCAGCCTTACACCACGGGACGGGGAGCACTTC. Encoded protein: CASSLTPRDGEHF. The full variable domain, rest sourced from reference TRBV5-4 and TRBJ2-7, is ETGVTQSPTHLIKTRGQQVTLRCSSQSGHNTVSWYQQALGQGPQFIFQYYREEENGRGNFPPRFSGLQFPNYSSELNVNALELDDSALYLCASSLTPRDGEHFGPGTRLTVT.